This TCR beta chain was sequenced for a study of T cells in Graves' hyperthyroidism and ophthalmopathy. Study-wide results and caveats: Blood shared most expanded thyroid clonotypes above 0.001. The model's output predicted ophthalmopathy at a median of about 6.5 months prior to onset.

The sample holds many counts of this clonotype. The target antigen is unknown. RNA transcripts provided the source from which TCR beta CDR3 regions were amplified. TCR CDR3 regions were first amplified by RT-PCR with HTBI primers. TCRdb itself ran the multiplex PCR reads through MiXCR, one entry per CDR3 protein. The profile shows 490,000 or so distinct CDR3 sequences, about 22% of them singletons. PBMCs came from about 10 ml fresh peripheral blood. This TCR was recovered from a woman between 70 and 85 years old with Graves' ophthalmopathy. The sample consisted of blood.

As DNA, the CDR3 is TGTGCCAGCAGTTTTGGCCGTGGCGGGGAGGGGCGCAATGAGCAGTTCTTC. Translated, it gives CASSFGRGGEGRNEQFF. V and J are TRBV12-3 or TRBV12-4 and TRBJ2-1; 7 bases match TRBD2. Trimming took 3 bases from V and 6 from J; bases not matched to a gene: 14. The CDR3 runs to 17 residues.